A selection of T cell receptor beta chains follows, all from one sample in a study of cytomegalovirus exposure and HLA in healthy donors. Sequenced by immunoSEQ multiplex PCR; TCRdb stores in-frame clones only, minus some. The sample includes approximately 120,000 clones, about 91% seen only once; the top ten take less than 1.5%. Sequenced material: PBMCs. The receptors stem from a woman under 30 in good health and CMV-seronegative. Both conserved end residues are part of each CDR3. The D gene is left open where the match is weak. For some rows the clone size is stated as once, few or many, or as a class when expanded; others skip it.

j_call	d_call	v_call	clone_size	cdr3_nt	cdr3_aa
TRBJ2-1	TRBD2	TRBV25-1	once	TGTGCCAGCAGTGAGGGACTAGCGGGGGGGGGTGAGTTCTTC	CASSEGLAGGGEFF
TRBJ2-5	.	TRBV4-3	.	TGCGCCAGCAGCCAGGCCCCGGGACAACAAGAGACCCAGTACTTC	CASSQAPGQQETQYF
TRBJ2-5	.	TRBV6-5	.	TGTGCCAGCAGTTCGTCGGGTATTAGGTTCCAAGAGACCCAGTACTTC	CASSSSGIRFQETQYF
TRBJ2-7	TRBD2	TRBV19	.	TGTGCCAGTAGTAAAGCTAGCGGGTTCTACGAGCAGTACTTC	CASSKASGFYEQYF
TRBJ2-2	.	TRBV6-5	once	TGTGCCAGCAGTTACAGGGGTACGGGGGAGCTGTTTTTT	CASSYRGTGELFF
TRBJ2-5	TRBD2	TRBV2	.	TGTGCCAGCAGGCCCTCACTAGCGGGGGTTAAAGAGACCCAGTACTTC	CASRPSLAGVKETQYF
TRBJ1-5	.	TRBV28	.	TGTGCCAGCAGCCCTCCCCAGCATTTT	CASSPPQHF
TRBJ1-1	.	TRBV29-1	.	TGCAGCGTTGAAGACCTCAGGGAGGTCACTGAAGCTTTCTTT	CSVEDLREVTEAFF
TRBJ2-3	.	TRBV2	once	TGTGCCAGCAGTGAGGAGGGGGGGGGAGTAGATACGCAGTATTTT	CASSEEGGGVDTQYF
TRBJ1-2	.	TRBV21-1	.	TGTGCCAGCAGCAAGATTACAGGAGGCTACACCTTC	CASSKITGGYTF
TRBJ2-1	.	TRBV5-1	.	TGCGCCAGCAGCTTGCCTAGCGTACTATCCTACAATGAGCAGTTCTTC	CASSLPSVLSYNEQFF
TRBJ2-3	TRBD1	TRBV29-1	.	TGCAGCGTTGAAGCTGACAGGGGGTTAGATACGCAGTATTTT	CSVEADRGLDTQYF
TRBJ2-3	TRBD1	TRBV2	.	TGTGCCAGCAGTCCCTTAGGACAGGGGTGGGATACGCAGTATTTT	CASSPLGQGWDTQYF
TRBJ1-1	TRBD1	TRBV18	.	TGTGCCAGCTCACCACGGACAGGCCCGAACACTGAAGCTTTCTTT	CASSPRTGPNTEAFF
TRBJ2-7	.	TRBV6-5	.	TGTGCCAGCAGTTATCGAGACGAGCAGTACTTC	CASSYRDEQYF
TRBJ2-1	TRBD1	TRBV6-1	.	TGTGCCAGCAGTGCCGGGACAGGTTCGAATGAGCAGTTCTTC	CASSAGTGSNEQFF
TRBJ2-1	TRBD2	TRBV14	.	TGTGCCAGCAGTCCGTTCAGGACTAGCGGGGCCTATGAGCAGTTCTTC	CASSPFRTSGAYEQFF
TRBJ2-2	TRBD1	TRBV19	once	TGTGCCAGTACGGGGACAGAGAACACCGGGGAGCTGTTTTTT	CASTGTENTGELFF